This T cell receptor beta chain is from a study of blood T cell repertoires in COVID-19. Across the whole study: Italy, Spain and the United States were the sources of the convalescent and acute COVID-19 samples. Sample material is recorded as cDNA or gDNA derived from T cells, B-cell-depleted T cells, or PBMCs.

The germline V gene has CDR1 MGHDK and CDR2 SYGVNS. Trimming cost V 4 bases and J 2 bases; bases outside gene matches: 2. CDR3 length: 14 amino acids. This clone was seen only once. Enrollment of patients from Seattle took place during active infection, with longitudinal follow-up. In the source study's methods: Quantification of nucleated cells was approximated via reference gene primer amplification. Some clones are missing from TCRdb's copy, which holds only in-frame ones; the method was immunoSEQ multiplex PCR. V and J calls and clone size follow that table, whereas D and trimming were derived from the DNA. This sample has over 400,000 clones; 70% to 90% occur once, and the top ten carry around 7.8%.

The chain is built from TRBV25-1 and TRBJ2-1; 7 nucleotides match TRBD2. The sequencing input was peripheral blood. This receptor was identified in a woman aged 45-59 years with COVID-19, enrolled during active disease. CDR3: CASSVRGAYNEQFF. The CDR3 nucleotides read TGTGCCAGCAGTGTACGGGGGGCCTACAATGAGCAGTTCTTC.